Included here is one T cell receptor (beta chain) sequence, with context. This clonotype is medium-sized (0.01 to 0.1%) in terms of sample share. There is no known antigen for this receptor. One base away there is no much larger clone; base qualities are not given. The sample is drawn from a study of regulatory and conventional T cells in breast cancer (dated by TCRdb to about 2015). The CDR3 holds 15 amino acids from the cysteine to the phenylalanine. Left in the record is the CDR3 DNA by itself, 45 bases read in frame from the first base. V is reduced by 6 bases and J by 3 bases, leaving a spacing of 17 bases between them. Sequences MNHNS (CDR1) and SASEGT (CDR2) are obtained from the germline V gene. Library construction relied on PCR. Sequencing used an Illumina MiSeq. TCRdb cleaned the public reads at Q25 with fastp, built clones with MiXCR and kept in-frame beta chains. CDR3 protein duplicates are merged, each entry listing the most common genes and DNA. For this sample the table gives more than 15,000 distinct CDR3 sequences, of which around a third were detected only once. 1.6% of the sample lies in the top ten.

Sequencing was performed on conventional T cells from blood. Rearrangement joined TRBV6-1 to TRBJ2-5; the D gene is unclear. The TCR comes from a female donor in good health. This receptor has the CDR3 CASREPGRAEETQYF. The DNA sequence is TGTGCCAGCAGGGAACCCGGCCGGGCCGAAGAGACCCAGTACTTC.